This T cell receptor beta chain was identified in a study of T cell repertoires in cytomegalovirus infection (dated by TCRdb to between 2018 and 2021). Looking at the study overall: Donor HLA type was relevant to the analysis, as public TCR beta signatures indicated carriage of CMV infection together with the matching HLA type. The full study reports these points: In both this cohort and an independent cohort of under 450 donors, the cumulative frequency of public TCR beta family members distinguished carriers of CMV infection plus the relevant HLA type. In the ex vivo response, HLA-C-restricted CMV-specific TCR beta clonotypes were dominant, and in two of eight donors the single most frequent clonotype came from this HLA-C-restricted group.

TCRdb lists the instrument as Illumina HiSeq 1500. TCRdb applied fastp at Q25 and MiXCR to the public reads, then kept only in-frame beta chains. Entries that share a CDR3 protein sequence are merged under the most common genes and DNA. The sample data list approximately 500,000 distinct CDR3 sequences, and 26% of these were observed just once. Roughly 13% of the sample rests with the top ten. Trimming removed 10 bases from V and 5 bases from J, leaving 17 bases between the germline ends. Taken from cysteine to phenylalanine, the CDR3 has 13 residues. Just the 39-base CDR3 DNA is kept, in frame starting at base 1. The germline V gene (reference sequence) gives CDR1 as MNHEY and CDR2 as SMNVEV. Comment on this clonotype: The antigen it binds to is not known. Per-base qualities were not stored, and no clone one base away is much larger.

The sequenced sample consisted of PBMCs. This clonotype was sampled from a human donor in good health (CMV status not recorded). Some clones in this sample may be carry-over from other donors' samples. The sequence links TRBV27 to TRBJ2-5; the D gene is possibly TRBD1, with 5 bases matching. CDR3 protein: CAIKRWGDETQYF. The DNA is as follows: TGTGCCATCAAAAGGTGGGGCGATGAGACCCAGTACTTC.